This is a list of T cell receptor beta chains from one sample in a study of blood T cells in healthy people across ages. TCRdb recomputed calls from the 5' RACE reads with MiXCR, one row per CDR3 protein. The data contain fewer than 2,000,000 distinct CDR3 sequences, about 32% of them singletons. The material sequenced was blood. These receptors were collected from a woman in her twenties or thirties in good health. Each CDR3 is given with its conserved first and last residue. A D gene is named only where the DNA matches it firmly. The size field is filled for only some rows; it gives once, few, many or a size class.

DNA: TGTGCCAGCAGCACACAGGTTTGGACTGAAGCTTTCTTT; CDR3: CASSTQVWTEAFF; length: 13; V: TRBV12-3/TRBV12-4; size: few; J: TRBJ1-1; D: NA
DNA: TGTACCAGCAGCCAAGTGGCGGGGGGTTACTACGAGCAGTACTTC; CDR3: CTSSQVAGGYYEQYF; length: 15; V: TRBV14; size: NA; J: TRBJ2-7; D: TRBD2
DNA: TGCAGTGCTAGAGATCCGGGACTAACCAACAATGAGCAGTTCTTC; CDR3: CSARDPGLTNNEQFF; length: 15; V: TRBV20-1; size: few; J: TRBJ2-1; D: TRBD2
DNA: TGTGCCACCAGCAGAGGAGGAGGGATGAACTATGGCTACACCTTC; CDR3: CATSRGGGMNYGYTF; length: 15; V: TRBV15; size: NA; J: TRBJ1-2; D: NA
DNA: TGTGCCAGCCGGAAGAGAGTATTGGGCACTGAAGCTTTCTTT; CDR3: CASRKRVLGTEAFF; length: 14; V: TRBV2; size: NA; J: TRBJ1-1; D: NA
DNA: TGTGCCAGCAGCGTAGGGTCCCTAGCAGCATCCAATGAGCAGTTCTTC; CDR3: CASSVGSLAASNEQFF; length: 16; V: TRBV9; size: NA; J: TRBJ2-1; D: NA
DNA: TGCAGTGCTAGCGTCGAAGTATATGGCTACACCTTC; CDR3: CSASVEVYGYTF; length: 12; V: TRBV20-1; size: many; J: TRBJ1-2; D: NA
DNA: TGTGCCAGCAGCCCCACACAGGGGGCGTGGGAGCAGTTCTTC; CDR3: CASSPTQGAWEQFF; length: 14; V: TRBV4-2; size: few; J: TRBJ2-1; D: TRBD1
DNA: TGTGCCAGCAGTGACGCGGCTAGCGGGTCTAGCACAGATACGCAGTATTTT; CDR3: CASSDAASGSSTDTQYF; length: 17; V: TRBV25-1; size: NA; J: TRBJ2-3; D: TRBD2
DNA: TGCAGTGCTCCCCCGTGGAGAGGGCGCGATGAGCAGTTCTTC; CDR3: CSAPPWRGRDEQFF; length: 14; V: TRBV20-1; size: NA; J: TRBJ2-1; D: NA
DNA: TGTGCCAGCAGCTTTCGGTCCCGGTTTGACTCTGGGGCCAACGTCCTGACTTTC; CDR3: CASSFRSRFDSGANVLTF; length: 18; V: TRBV11-2; size: few; J: TRBJ2-6; D: NA
DNA: TGTGCCAGCAGTTACTCGGATTCGGACCTTCAAAGTACGTACTTC; CDR3: CASSYSDSDLQSTYF; length: 15; V: TRBV6-2/TRBV6-3; size: NA; J: TRBJ2-7; D: NA
DNA: TGCAGTGCTAGAAGCGGGTTATCCTACGAGCAGTACTTC; CDR3: CSARSGLSYEQYF; length: 13; V: TRBV20-1; size: few; J: TRBJ2-7; D: NA
DNA: TGTGCCAGCAGCGTACCCCGCGGAACTACAGGGGGCCCCCTTTACTCTGGGGCCAACGTCCTGACTTTC; CDR3: CASSVPRGTTGGPLYSGANVLTF; length: 23; V: TRBV9; size: NA; J: TRBJ2-6; D: TRBD1
DNA: TGCAGTGCCGTCCTCGGCAGAGATCAGCCCCAGCATTTT; CDR3: CSAVLGRDQPQHF; length: 13; V: TRBV20-1; size: few; J: TRBJ1-5; D: NA
DNA: TGTGCCAGCAGCGTAGGAGGAGTGGTAGGTGGCTACACCTTC; CDR3: CASSVGGVVGGYTF; length: 14; V: TRBV9; size: few; J: TRBJ1-2; D: NA
DNA: TGTGCCGCAATCTTTCAGCGTGGCGGGGCCGGCACAGATACGCAGTATTTT; CDR3: CAAIFQRGGAGTDTQYF; length: 17; V: TRBV6-1; size: NA; J: TRBJ2-3; D: NA
DNA: TGCAGTGCTAGAGATAACAGGGTATGCAATGAGCAGTTCTTC; CDR3: CSARDNRVCNEQFF; length: 14; V: TRBV20-1; size: NA; J: TRBJ2-1; D: NA
DNA: TGTGCCACCCGAGTGGGGACTAGCAATCGGCCCCAGCATTTT; CDR3: CATRVGTSNRPQHF; length: 14; V: TRBV6-6; size: NA; J: TRBJ1-5; D: NA
DNA: TGCAGTGCTGGGGGGCTCCAGGGGAATGAGCAGTTCTTC; CDR3: CSAGGLQGNEQFF; length: 13; V: TRBV20-1; size: NA; J: TRBJ2-1; D: NA
DNA: TGTGCCAGCGGCCCCCTAAAAGGGACAGGGGTCCACGAGCAGTACTTC; CDR3: CASGPLKGTGVHEQYF; length: 16; V: TRBV7-9; size: NA; J: TRBJ2-7; D: TRBD1
DNA: TGTGCCAGCAGTCAACTTGTGCGGGGGGGCCGTTACGAGCAGTACTTC; CDR3: CASSQLVRGGRYEQYF; length: 16; V: TRBV6-6; size: few; J: TRBJ2-7; D: TRBD2
DNA: TGTGCCAGCAGCTCCCCAGGGGACTTCTCCACAGATACGCAGTATTTT; CDR3: CASSSPGDFSTDTQYF; length: 16; V: TRBV11-2; size: few; J: TRBJ2-3; D: NA
DNA: TGCGCCAGCAAAAGAGGACAGACCGATGGGGGTGAGCAGTTCTTC; CDR3: CASKRGQTDGGEQFF; length: 15; V: TRBV5-1; size: NA; J: TRBJ2-1; D: NA
DNA: TGTGCCAGCAGCGTCGTTGTCCCCTCCTACGAGCAGTACTTC; CDR3: CASSVVVPSYEQYF; length: 14; V: TRBV11-1; size: NA; J: TRBJ2-7; D: NA
DNA: TGTGCCAGCAGCTTACGGACAGGGAGGCCTGAAGCTTTCTTT; CDR3: CASSLRTGRPEAFF; length: 14; V: TRBV3-1; size: NA; J: TRBJ1-1; D: TRBD1
DNA: TGTGCCAGCAGCGTTAGCGGGAGCTACAATGAGCAGTACTTC; CDR3: CASSVSGSYNEQYF; length: 14; V: TRBV9; size: NA; J: TRBJ2-7; D: TRBD2
DNA: TGTGCCAGCAGCTTTACGCTCTTAGAAGAGACCCAGTACTTC; CDR3: CASSFTLLEETQYF; length: 14; V: TRBV7-2; size: many; J: TRBJ2-5; D: NA
DNA: TGCGCCAGCAGCCAAGCGACCAGTGGGACCCAGTACTTC; CDR3: CASSQATSGTQYF; length: 13; V: TRBV4-1; size: few; J: TRBJ2-5; D: NA
DNA: TGTGCCAGCAGGCTCCTCCCCACAGATACGCAGTATTTT; CDR3: CASRLLPTDTQYF; length: 13; V: TRBV2; size: few; J: TRBJ2-3; D: NA
DNA: TGCAGCGTTGAAGAGGGGGGAGTATATGGCTACACCTTC; CDR3: CSVEEGGVYGYTF; length: 13; V: TRBV29-1; size: NA; J: TRBJ1-2; D: NA
DNA: TGTGCCAGCACCCAACAAGGTGGCGGGAGAGGGTACCAAGAGACCCAGTACTTC; CDR3: CASTQQGGGRGYQETQYF; length: 18; V: TRBV7-2; size: few; J: TRBJ2-5; D: TRBD2